Below, 18 T cell receptor beta chains from the same sample are listed, as sequenced in a study of blood T cell repertoires in COVID-19 (dated by TCRdb to 2018 to 2020). The library relied on the immunoSEQ multiplex PCR assay. TCRdb re-hosts the immuneACCESS table, in-frame sequences only. Its copies lack some clones; in the studies checked, an unresolved V gene accounts for under half of them, and the cause for the rest is not known. The sample contains some 150,000 clones, approximately 85% of them found a single time. The leading ten clones occupy 8% of the sample. Sequences were obtained from peripheral blood. Receptors were obtained from a woman in her sixties with COVID-19, enrolled during active disease.

This clone has more than one count but fewer than ten. DNA of the CDR3: TGCGCCAGCAGCCCAGGCTCTGGGGGGGGCTACGAGCAGTACTTC. Its translation is CASSPGSGGGYEQYF. The chain uses TRBV5-1 and TRBJ2-7; TRBD2 matches at 7 bases. The J segment lost 3 bases and the V segment lost 4 bases, leaving 10 bases of the junction unmatched. CDR3 size: 15 residues. Germline CDR1 SGHRS, CDR2 YFSETQ.

This rearrangement joins TRBV7-2 to TRBJ2-1; 12 bases align to TRBD2. The germline V gene encodes CDR1 SGHTA and CDR2 FQGNSA. The CDR3 is made up of 15 amino acids. J gave up 4 bases and V 4 bases, and 2 bases lay outside the gene matches. The chain's CDR3 is CASSSTSGGYNEQFF. DNA for the CDR3: TGTGCCAGCAGCTCCACTAGCGGGGGGTACAATGAGCAGTTCTTC.

The chain recombines TRBV9 with TRBJ2-5, with D perhaps TRBD2 (6 bases). This CDR3 region has 17 residues. Trimming took 4 bases from V and 2 from J, leaving 21 bases between them. Germline loops: CDR1 SGDLS, CDR2 YYNGEE. CDR3 in amino acids: CASSLSAGGLLQETQYF. The CDR3 DNA reads TGTGCCAGCAGCCTATCTGCCGGGGGACTCCTACAAGAGACCCAGTACTTC.

This clone has more than one count but fewer than ten. The rearrangement joins TRBV7-2 to TRBJ2-3, with 8 bases matching TRBD2. The V segment lost 1 base and the J segment 0 bases; nucleotides outside the gene matches: 9. The germline V gene encodes CDR1 SGHTA and CDR2 FQGNSA. This CDR3 region has 18 residues. DNA for the CDR3: TGTGCCAGCAGCTTAGTGGGACTAGGGGCCTTTAGCACAGATACGCAGTATTTT. It specifies CASSLVGLGAFSTDTQYF.

The chain recombines TRBV19 with TRBJ2-7, with a possible D match to TRBD1 (7 bases). The germline CDR1 and CDR2 sequences are LNHDA and SQIVND (reference sequence). Trimming stripped 3 bases from V and 3 bases from J, with 15 bases between. The CDR3 sequence is 15 residues long. The CDR3 sequence: CASSIDTGEVYEQYF. Here the CDR3 DNA reads TGTGCCAGTAGTATCGACACAGGGGAGGTCTACGAGCAGTACTTC.

A few counts support this clone. The V gene is TRBV9, the J gene TRBJ1-6; no firm D call. Germline CDR1 is SGDLS and CDR2 is YYNGEE. This CDR3 is built from 14 residues. Trimming pared 3 bases from V and 7 bases from J, leaving 11 bases between. CDR3 DNA sequence: TGTGCCAGCAGCGCTCAGGTTAACAATTCACCCCTCCACTTT. This gives the protein CASSAQVNNSPLHF.

The chain carries TRBV21-1 and TRBJ2-5; the table's D call, TRBD1, has no DNA check behind it. TRBV21-1 has pseudogene status. This CDR3 spans 17 amino acids. This CDR3 is CASSKEHSAGDQETQYF. In nucleotides, the CDR3 is TGTGCCAGCAGCAAAGAACACTCGGCAGGCGACCAAGAGACCCAGTACTTC.

V usage is TRBV3-1 (or the pseudogene TRBV3-2) and J usage is TRBJ2-3; D is possibly TRBD2 (5 bases). The germline CDR1 and CDR2 sequences are LGHDT and YNNKEL (reference sequence). Trimming removed 0 bases from V and 0 bases from J, with 10 bases in between. This CDR3 comprises 16 residues. Here the CDR3 DNA reads TGTGCCAGCAGCCAAGATCTGGGCGGGAGCACAGATACGCAGTATTTT. It codes for CASSQDLGGSTDTQYF.

The chain recombines TRBV19 with TRBJ1-2, with TRBD1 matching over 8 bases. The CDR3 loop spans 12 amino acids. Germline V CDR1 and CDR2: LNHDA, SQIVND (reference sequence). With V trimmed by 8 bases and J by 8 bases, 7 bases remained unmatched. In DNA form, the CDR3 reads TGTGCCAGTTGTGACAGGGGTTACGGCTACACCTTC. It is translated as CASCDRGYGYTF.

This chain uses TRBV5-5 with TRBJ1-6; 8 bases match TRBD1. The ends lost 3 bases at V and 8 bases at J; junction bases unmatched: 13. In germline, CDR1 is SGHKS, CDR2 YYEKEE (reference sequence). The CDR3 consists of 17 residues. CDR3 nucleotide sequence: TGTGCCAGCAGCTCATCCCAGGGGGCTATATTTCATTCACCCCTCCACTTT. Residues: CASSSSQGAIFHSPLHF. The full variable domain, completed using reference TRBV5-5 and TRBJ1-6, is DAGVTQSPTHLIKTRGQQVTLRCSPISGHKSVSWYQQVLGQGPQFIFQYYEKEERGRGNFPDRFSARQFPNYSSELNVNALLLGDSALYLCASSSSQGAIFHSPLHFGNGTRLTVT.

V gene TRBV7-8 combines with J gene TRBJ1-3; no clear D gene. The length of the CDR3 is 16 residues. The V gene's germline CDR1 is SGHVS and CDR2 FQNEAQ. The V gene lost 7 bases and the J gene lost 4 bases, with 20 bases spanning the gap. The chain's CDR3 is CASTKKSRSGGNTIYF. The DNA of the CDR3 is TGTGCCAGCACTAAAAAGTCCAGGAGCGGGGGAAACACCATATATTTT.

The rearrangement joins TRBV5-5 to TRBJ2-3; no clear D gene. Germline CDR1 SGHKS, CDR2 YYEKEE (reference sequence). There are 14 residues in the CDR3. Trimming took off 4 bases at V and 4 bases at J, with 13 bases between the two ends. Here the CDR3 reads CASSRQTGADTQYF. The DNA for the CDR3 is TGTGCCAGCAGCCGACAAACTGGCGCAGATACGCAGTATTTT.

The V and J genes are TRBV7-2 and TRBJ2-1, with D perhaps matching TRBD2 (6 bases). There are 14 residues in the CDR3. The V end was cut by 5 bases, the J end by 4 bases, with 12 bases between. The germline V gene encodes CDR1 SGHTA and CDR2 FQGNSA. The CDR3 bases are TGTGCCAGCAGCGCTATTGGGACTTACAATGAGCAGTTCTTC. It codes for CASSAIGTYNEQFF. The full variable domain, in which reference TRBV7-2 and TRBJ2-1 provide the parts outside the CDR3, is GAGVSQSPSNKVTEKGKDVELRCDPISGHTALYWYRQSLGQGLEFLIYFQGNSAPDKSGLPSDRFSAERTGGSVSTLTIQRTQQEDSAVYLCASSAIGTYNEQFFGPGTRLTVL.

The rearrangement links TRBV5-3 to TRBJ2-1, with D hard to call. TRBV5-3 is an open reading frame whose function is uncertain. V was shortened by 2 bases and J by 4 bases, with 10 bases between the two germline ends. This CDR3 region has 14 residues. CDR3 sequence reads: CARSFQRRYNEQFF. The DNA for the CDR3 is TGTGCCAGAAGCTTCCAACGGAGATACAATGAGCAGTTCTTC.

This chain links TRBV7-9 with TRBJ2-3; 7 bases match TRBD2. Germline V lookup: CDR1 SEHNR, CDR2 FQNEAQ (reference sequence). The junction had 15 bases not matched to a gene; V was cut back by 3 bases and J by 0 bases. There are 19 residues in the CDR3. DNA of the CDR3: TGTGCCAGCAGCTTCCCCCCACTTCAAGCGGGGAAGAGCACAGATACGCAGTATTTT. This translates into CASSFPPLQAGKSTDTQYF.

Of note for this clone: Other DNA sequences within the sample encode an identical CDR3. This chain uses TRBV12-3 or TRBV12-4 with TRBJ2-1; D is ambiguous. With 3 bases removed from V and 5 bases from J, the gap between germline ends came to 8 bases. This CDR3 spans 13 amino acids. The CDR3 spells CASSFDKHNEQFF. CDR3 in DNA: TGTGCCAGCAGTTTTGATAAGCACAATGAGCAGTTCTTC.

V and J are TRBV3-1 (or the pseudogene TRBV3-2) and TRBJ2-7; 10 bases line up with TRBD2. The CDR3 runs to 15 residues. Unmatched junction bases numbered 5, after V lost 3 bases and J lost 3 bases. Germline lookup yields CDR1 LGHDT and CDR2 YNNKEL (reference sequence). CDR3 sequence (DNA): TGTGCCAGCAGCCACCCGAAGCGGGGGGGCTACGAGCAGTACTTC. This gives the protein CASSHPKRGGYEQYF.

The V and J genes are TRBV9 and TRBJ2-7, with TRBD1 identical over 7 bases. Germline V gene data show CDR1 as SGDLS and CDR2 as YYNGEE. Germline trimming cut 2 bases from V and 6 bases from J; bases unmatched to any gene: 5. CDR3 length: 13 amino acids. The CDR3 is CASSVGTASEQYF. The CDR3 bases are TGTGCCAGCAGCGTCGGGACAGCATCCGAGCAGTACTTC.